The TCR beta chain described here comes from a study of CD8+ T cells in alopecia areata. The study, taken as a whole, reports: Persistence of many expanded lesional clones was seen in scalp and blood during tofacitinib. It was less clear whether patients shared TCRs than it was in mice, possibly because of HLA. Uncertain still, given a single nonresponder, is whether baseline CD8+ expansion links to response.

As concerns this clone: Its target is unknown.

Investigators isolated RNA and reverse transcribed it into cDNA to act as the sequencing template. The method was immunoSEQ multiplex PCR; TCRdb's version includes in-frame clones alone and lacks a portion of them. The sample lists about 190,000 clones; about 60% were seen once. Sample treatment: oral pan-JAK inhibitor, 5-10 mg twice daily. Using a FACSAria, the CD4+ and CD8+ T cells were sorted from the PBMCs. The sequence came from a human donor with alopecia areata. The sample in question was CD4+ T cells sorted from blood, obtained at week 4, from a patient treated with tofacitinib.

CDR3: CSLSGLAGVGTQYF. The CDR3 nucleotides are TGCAGCCTTTCGGGACTAGCGGGAGTTGGGACCCAGTACTTC. The chain uses TRBV29-1 and TRBJ2-5; 14 bases match TRBD2. The CDR3 extends over 14 amino acids. Per the germline V gene, CDR1 is SQVTM and CDR2 is ANQGSEA. V gave up 8 bases and J gave up 7 bases; unmatched junction bases: 9.